Listed below are T cell receptor beta chains from one sample, sequenced in a study of shared clonotypes between healthy human individuals. TCRdb's copy holds only in-frame clones and misses some; the assay was immunoSEQ multiplex PCR. Of some 500,000 clones in the sample, about 96% were seen once. Sequences were obtained from naive CD4+ T cells sorted from blood. The receptors were gathered from a woman aged 25 to 39 in good health. Each CDR3 is given with its conserved first and last residue. The D gene is left open where the match is weak. Where a row states a size, it is once, few, many or the class of an expanded clone; other rows omit it.

CDR3nt: TGCGCCAGCAGCCGGGACGGAAACACTGAAGCTTTCTTT; CDR3aa: CASSRDGNTEAFF; v_gene: TRBV4-1; j_gene: TRBJ1-1; d_gene: -; abundance: -
CDR3nt: TGTGCCAGCAGCCGTACTAGCGGACCGAACACCGGGGAGCTGTTTTTT; CDR3aa: CASSRTSGPNTGELFF; v_gene: TRBV5-5; j_gene: TRBJ2-2; d_gene: TRBD2; abundance: once
CDR3nt: TGTGCCAGCAGCTTACGGTTGACAGGGGACGAGCAGTACTTC; CDR3aa: CASSLRLTGDEQYF; v_gene: TRBV11-2; j_gene: TRBJ2-7; d_gene: TRBD1; abundance: -
CDR3nt: TGTGCCAGCAGTTTAGTGGGCACTGAAGCTTTCTTT; CDR3aa: CASSLVGTEAFF; v_gene: TRBV28; j_gene: TRBJ1-1; d_gene: -; abundance: -
CDR3nt: TGCGCCAGCAGCTACAGACAGGGGGCAGGAAATGAGCAGTTCTTC; CDR3aa: CASSYRQGAGNEQFF; v_gene: TRBV5-1; j_gene: TRBJ2-1; d_gene: TRBD1; abundance: -
CDR3nt: TGTGCCATCAAAGGGGGGCCCGGGACTAGCGGGGAAAATGAGCAGTTCTTC; CDR3aa: CAIKGGPGTSGENEQFF; v_gene: TRBV5-4; j_gene: TRBJ2-1; d_gene: TRBD2; abundance: -
CDR3nt: TGTGCTAGTGCCCTTAGCGGGAGTCGGGAGACCCAGTACTTC; CDR3aa: CASALSGSRETQYF; v_gene: TRBV12-5; j_gene: TRBJ2-5; d_gene: TRBD2; abundance: -
CDR3nt: TGTGCCAGCAGCTTGGCTGGGGAGGAAGATACGCAGTATTTT; CDR3aa: CASSLAGEEDTQYF; v_gene: TRBV5-4; j_gene: TRBJ2-3; d_gene: -; abundance: -
CDR3nt: TGTGCCAGCGCCCTCATCGGGGTGACTGAAGCTTTCTTT; CDR3aa: CASALIGVTEAFF; v_gene: TRBV18; j_gene: TRBJ1-1; d_gene: -; abundance: -
CDR3nt: TGTGCCAGCCTAGGGGAGAACTCCTACGAGCAGTACTTC; CDR3aa: CASLGENSYEQYF; v_gene: TRBV28; j_gene: TRBJ2-7; d_gene: -; abundance: -
CDR3nt: TGTGCCAGCAGCTTGCGGACGGTTGAGGGGACTGAAGCTTTCTTT; CDR3aa: CASSLRTVEGTEAFF; v_gene: TRBV5-4; j_gene: TRBJ1-1; d_gene: -; abundance: -
CDR3nt: TGTGCCAGCAGCTTAGTTCCGGGGGGCGGCGGTTACGAGCAGTACTTC; CDR3aa: CASSLVPGGGGYEQYF; v_gene: TRBV11-1; j_gene: TRBJ2-7; d_gene: -; abundance: -
CDR3nt: TGTGCCAGCAGCCTGGACCGGACAGGGCAAGGAAACACCATATATTTT; CDR3aa: CASSLDRTGQGNTIYF; v_gene: TRBV6-6; j_gene: TRBJ1-3; d_gene: TRBD1; abundance: -
CDR3nt: TGTGCCAGCAGTACCTTAGCGGGAGGGCCCCACAATGAGCAGTTCTTC; CDR3aa: CASSTLAGGPHNEQFF; v_gene: TRBV28; j_gene: TRBJ2-1; d_gene: TRBD2; abundance: -
CDR3nt: TGTGCCAGCAGTTCTAGTGGCAGGGTTGAGCAGTTCTTC; CDR3aa: CASSSSGRVEQFF; v_gene: TRBV7-9; j_gene: TRBJ2-1; d_gene: -; abundance: -
CDR3nt: TGCGCCAGCAGGCCTGAAGGAAACACCATATATTTT; CDR3aa: CASRPEGNTIYF; v_gene: TRBV5-1; j_gene: TRBJ1-3; d_gene: -; abundance: -
CDR3nt: TGTGCCAGTACTCGAAACCGGGGAACGAACACTGAAGCTTTCTTT; CDR3aa: CASTRNRGTNTEAFF; v_gene: TRBV19; j_gene: TRBJ1-1; d_gene: -; abundance: -
CDR3nt: TGCAGCGTTGAAAGGGTCGGGCGGGGCACTGAAGCTTTCTTT; CDR3aa: CSVERVGRGTEAFF; v_gene: TRBV29-1; j_gene: TRBJ1-1; d_gene: -; abundance: -
CDR3nt: TGTGCCAGCAGCTTGCCGTACAGGGGCAGCTATGGCTACACCTTC; CDR3aa: CASSLPYRGSYGYTF; v_gene: TRBV5-4; j_gene: TRBJ1-2; d_gene: TRBD1; abundance: -
CDR3nt: TGTGCCAGCAGGGAACGGCAGGCAGTGGACACCGGGGAGCTGTTTTTT; CDR3aa: CASRERQAVDTGELFF; v_gene: TRBV6-1; j_gene: TRBJ2-2; d_gene: -; abundance: -
CDR3nt: TGTGCCAGTAGTATCCCCACATTGAACTATGGCTACACCTTC; CDR3aa: CASSIPTLNYGYTF; v_gene: TRBV19; j_gene: TRBJ1-2; d_gene: -; abundance: -
CDR3nt: TGTGCCAGCAGTGGGACAGGGCGAGCTTTCTTT; CDR3aa: CASSGTGRAFF; v_gene: TRBV25-1; j_gene: TRBJ1-1; d_gene: TRBD1; abundance: -
CDR3nt: TGCGCCAGCAGCCAAGCGGGACTAGCGACGAACACCGGGGAGCTGTTTTTT; CDR3aa: CASSQAGLATNTGELFF; v_gene: TRBV4-1; j_gene: TRBJ2-2; d_gene: TRBD2; abundance: few
CDR3nt: TGTGCCAGCAACGCCGCCGGGGGAGCTAACTATGGCTACACCTTC; CDR3aa: CASNAAGGANYGYTF; v_gene: TRBV6-5; j_gene: TRBJ1-2; d_gene: -; abundance: -
CDR3nt: TGCGCCAGCAGCATGGGGTGGGGAGGCACCCAAGAGACCCAGTACTTC; CDR3aa: CASSMGWGGTQETQYF; v_gene: TRBV5-1; j_gene: TRBJ2-5; d_gene: -; abundance: -
CDR3nt: TGTGCCAGCAGCGATTTTCTACACAATGAGCAGTTCTTC; CDR3aa: CASSDFLHNEQFF; v_gene: TRBV7-3; j_gene: TRBJ2-1; d_gene: -; abundance: once
CDR3nt: TGTGCCAGCAGTGATACTAGCATCCGAGGCTACGAGCAGTACTTC; CDR3aa: CASSDTSIRGYEQYF; v_gene: TRBV25-1; j_gene: TRBJ2-7; d_gene: -; abundance: -
CDR3nt: TGTGCCAGCAGCTTAGTCTTCGGGGGGGAGGGTGAGCAGTTCTTC; CDR3aa: CASSLVFGGEGEQFF; v_gene: TRBV11-2; j_gene: TRBJ2-1; d_gene: TRBD2; abundance: -
CDR3nt: TGTGCCAGCAGCACACGAGGCCAGCCGAACACTGAAGCTTTCTTT; CDR3aa: CASSTRGQPNTEAFF; v_gene: TRBV7-9; j_gene: TRBJ1-1; d_gene: -; abundance: -
CDR3nt: TGTGCCAGCTCACTAATCTCCGGGACGAGCGACGAGCAGTACTTC; CDR3aa: CASSLISGTSDEQYF; v_gene: TRBV18; j_gene: TRBJ2-7; d_gene: -; abundance: -
CDR3nt: TGTGCCAGTAGTCGGGCAACTAATGAAAAACTGTTTTTT; CDR3aa: CASSRATNEKLFF; v_gene: TRBV19; j_gene: TRBJ1-4; d_gene: -; abundance: -
CDR3nt: TGCGCCAGCAGCCTTCTTAGCGGGAGTATCTCCGAGCAGTACTTC; CDR3aa: CASSLLSGSISEQYF; v_gene: TRBV4-1; j_gene: TRBJ2-7; d_gene: TRBD2; abundance: -
CDR3nt: TGTGCCATCATGAATGCATCTTACGAGCAGTACTTC; CDR3aa: CAIMNASYEQYF; v_gene: TRBV10-3; j_gene: TRBJ2-7; d_gene: -; abundance: -
CDR3nt: TGTGCCAGCAGTTTTCTAGCGGACCGCTACGAGCAGTACTTC; CDR3aa: CASSFLADRYEQYF; v_gene: TRBV28; j_gene: TRBJ2-7; d_gene: TRBD2; abundance: few
CDR3nt: TGTGCCAGCAGCCAAGCAAGGGTCCCATACGAGCAGTACTTC; CDR3aa: CASSQARVPYEQYF; v_gene: TRBV14; j_gene: TRBJ2-7; d_gene: -; abundance: -
CDR3nt: TGTGCCGGGGGGCGGTCCAGCTCCTATAATTCACCCCTCCACTTT; CDR3aa: CAGGRSSSYNSPLHF; v_gene: TRBV6-1; j_gene: TRBJ1-6; d_gene: -; abundance: -
CDR3nt: TGTGCCAGCAGTGGGCCGTCAGACTCTGGGGCCAACGTCCTGACTTTC; CDR3aa: CASSGPSDSGANVLTF; v_gene: TRBV28; j_gene: TRBJ2-6; d_gene: -; abundance: once